The next 27 T cell receptor beta chains were all read from a single sample in a study of cytomegalovirus exposure and HLA in healthy donors. The study ran its PCR with 60 Vbeta and 13 Jbeta primers. Using immunoSEQ multiplex PCR, the repertoire was profiled, and TCRdb retains in-frame clones only, with some absent. The sample has 110,000 to 150,000 clones; approximately 80% are singletons. Sequenced sample: PBMCs. The receptor source for this set is a female donor in good health and CMV-seronegative.

This clone has only a few counts. The V gene is TRBV6-1, the J gene TRBJ1-4, with a possible D match to TRBD1 (5 bases). V was shortened by 1 base and J by 2 bases, with 5 bases between the two germline ends. This CDR3 is built from 14 residues. Germline V gene data show CDR1 as MNHNS and CDR2 as SASEGT. CDR3 DNA sequence: TGTGCCAGCAGTGAAGGACAGACTAATGAAAAACTGTTTTTT. Amino acid sequence: CASSEGQTNEKLFF.

The rearrangement joins TRBV4-2 to TRBJ1-1, with 7 nucleotides matching TRBD1. Germline CDR1 is LGHNA and CDR2 is YNFKEQ. Trimming took 0 bases from V and 1 from J; bases not matched to a gene: 2. The CDR3 has 15 residues. The CDR3 is CASSQDDRENTEAFF. The CDR3 region has the DNA TGTGCCAGCAGCCAAGATGACAGGGAGAACACTGAAGCTTTCTTT.

The rearrangement uses TRBV9 and TRBJ1-1; no clear D gene. With 0 bases removed from V and 1 base from J, the gap between germline ends came to 10 bases. Germline V lookup: CDR1 SGDLS, CDR2 YYNGEE. The CDR3 contains 15 residues. The CDR3 protein is CASSVEPGGNTEAFF. CDR3 in DNA: TGTGCCAGCAGCGTAGAACCAGGAGGGAACACTGAAGCTTTCTTT.

This chain links TRBV7-3 with TRBJ2-1, with 10 nucleotides matching TRBD2. This CDR3 is built from 13 residues. Germline V lookup: CDR1 SGHTA, CDR2 FQGTGA. V was pared by 5 bases and J by 9 bases, with 4 bases of the junction left unmatched. CDR3 nucleotides: TGTGCCAGCAGCACCAGCGGGGGGGGTGAGCAGTTCTTC. Amino acids: CASSTSGGGEQFF. Based on the CDR3 plus reference TRBV7-3 and TRBJ2-1, the full variable domain is GAGVSQTPSNKVTEKGKYVELRCDPISGHTALYWYRQSLGQGPEFLIYFQGTGAADDSGLPNDRFFAVRPEGSVSTLKIQRTERGDSAVYLCASSTSGGGEQFFGPGTRLTVL.

J is TRBJ2-1 and V is TRBV7-9, with TRBD1 matching 11 bases. V was pared by 6 bases and J by 2 bases, with 6 bases of the junction left unmatched. The CDR3 sequence is 16 residues long. Germline CDR1 SEHNR, CDR2 FQNEAQ (reference sequence). CDR3 protein: CASSLPGQGAYNEQFF. The CDR3, as DNA: TGTGCCAGCAGTCTACCGGGACAGGGGGCCTACAATGAGCAGTTCTTC.

The chain uses TRBV5-1 and TRBJ1-2; D is perhaps TRBD1 (5 bases). CDR3 size: 14 residues. The germline V gene encodes CDR1 SGHRS and CDR2 YFSETQ. V was clipped by 4 bases and J by 1 base, with 11 bases between them. CDR3 DNA sequence: TGCGCCAGCAGCCACGACAGCCTTAACTATGGCTACACCTTC. Its translation: CASSHDSLNYGYTF.

The rearrangement joins TRBV7-8 to TRBJ2-2; 14 bases are shared with TRBD2. The germline V gene has CDR1 SGHVS and CDR2 FQNEAQ. This CDR3 is 17 amino acids long. Trimming took 5 bases from V and 3 from J; bases not matched to a gene: 5. The CDR3 region is CASSPGTSGSYTGELFF. The DNA of the CDR3 is TGTGCCAGCAGCCCGGGGACTAGCGGGAGTTACACCGGGGAGCTGTTTTTT.

The chain uses TRBV5-1 and TRBJ1-1, with TRBD1 matching over 12 bases. The trim removed 3 bases at V and 2 bases at J, leaving 8 bases unmatched. The CDR3 runs 17 residues. Germline CDR1 SGHRS, CDR2 YFSETQ. The CDR3 region is CASSSWGQGASNTEAFF. In DNA form, the CDR3 reads TGCGCCAGCAGCTCATGGGGACAGGGGGCGTCTAACACTGAAGCTTTCTTT.

CDR3 DNA: TGTGCCAGTAGTTCTAATATGAACACTGAAGCTTTCTTT. Encoded protein: CASSSNMNTEAFF. The chain joins TRBV19 to TRBJ1-1; no firm D call. Trimming shortened V by 5 bases and J by 0 bases, and 7 bases separated the two germline ends. The germline CDR1 and CDR2 sequences are LNHDA and SQIVND (reference sequence). This CDR3 is 13 amino acids long.

The chain links TRBV5-4 to TRBJ1-4; 7 nucleotides match TRBD1. The CDR3 runs to 15 residues. Germline CDR1 and CDR2: SGHNT and YYREEE (reference sequence). V lost 0 bases and J lost 3; bases outside the gene matches: 2. This chain's CDR3 is CASSLAGTANEKLFF. Here the CDR3 DNA reads TGTGCCAGCAGCTTGGCCGGGACAGCTAATGAAAAACTGTTTTTT.

V and J are TRBV25-1 and TRBJ2-3; the D gene is possibly TRBD2 (5 bases). This CDR3 comprises 16 residues. The V gene lost 1 base and the J gene lost 0 bases, with 11 bases spanning the gap. Germline lookup yields CDR1 MGHDK and CDR2 SYGVNS. The CDR3 here is CASSEFGRGSTDTQYF. CDR3 DNA: TGTGCCAGCAGTGAATTTGGGAGAGGAAGCACAGATACGCAGTATTTT.

The chain is built from TRBV5-4 and TRBJ2-1; tentative D call: TRBD1 (5 bases). V was clipped by 1 base and J by 4 bases, with 12 bases between them. Germline CDR1 and CDR2: SGHNT and YYREEE (reference sequence). This CDR3 region has 15 residues. In nucleotides, the CDR3 is TGTGCCAGCAGCTTGAGTAGGGGCAGTTACAATGAGCAGTTCTTC. This sequence encodes CASSLSRGSYNEQFF.

The chain links TRBV13 to TRBJ2-1, with 13 bases identical to TRBD2. Germline CDR1 is PRHDT and CDR2 is FYEKMQ (reference sequence). This CDR3 is built from 18 residues. Unmatched junction bases numbered 13, after V lost 8 bases and J lost 3 bases. The CDR3 protein is CASRSGTSGIKDYNEQFF. The CDR3 DNA is TGTGCCAGCCGCTCCGGGACTAGCGGGATTAAGGACTACAATGAGCAGTTCTTC.

This chain connects TRBV9 to TRBJ2-5; 8 bases map to TRBD2. V was clipped by 0 bases and J by 2 bases; unmatched bases: 3. CDR3 length equals 15 residues. Per germline, CDR1 SGDLS and CDR2 YYNGEE. The DNA of the CDR3 is TGTGCCAGCAGCGTAGGGACTAGCTTTCAAGAGACCCAGTACTTC. Encoded protein: CASSVGTSFQETQYF.

The chain uses TRBV6-1 and TRBJ2-1; D is perhaps TRBD2 (5 bases). Germline CDR1 is MNHNS and CDR2 is SASEGT. Between the trimmed V and J ends, which lost 11 bases and 9 bases, there was a span of 8 bases. The CDR3 is 9 residues long. The CDR3 spells CAAGREQFF. The DNA of the CDR3 is TGTGCCGCGGGTCGTGAGCAGTTCTTC.

This clone has a handful of counts. The chain employs TRBV6-5 and TRBJ1-2, with no clear D. V lost 2 bases and J 6 bases, leaving 13 bases between the germline ends. This CDR3 is built from 14 residues. The germline CDR1 and CDR2 sequences are MNHEY and SVGAGI. CDR3 nucleotide sequence: TGTGCCAGCAGTTACAGCTCGTCTCGGGATGGCTACACCTTC. Translation: CASSYSSSRDGYTF.

V is TRBV9 and J is TRBJ2-1; 13 bases align to TRBD2. The germline gives CDR1 SGDLS, CDR2 YYNGEE. This CDR3 comprises 16 residues. The V segment lost 4 bases and the J segment 5 bases; nucleotides outside the gene matches: 6. The CDR3 region is CASSPGLAGAHNEQFF. CDR3 coding DNA: TGTGCCAGCAGCCCAGGACTAGCGGGGGCCCACAATGAGCAGTTCTTC.

A remark on this clone: The junction departs from the called germline gene at one end, perhaps through a read error. The V gene is TRBV19, the J gene TRBJ2-2, with 8 bases fitting TRBD2. Germline loops: CDR1 LNHDA, CDR2 SQIVND (reference sequence). The length of the CDR3 is 16 residues. CDR3 loop: CVSSLLAGGNTGELFF. In nucleotides, the CDR3 is TGTGTCAGTAGTCTCCTGGCGGGAGGGAACACCGGGGAGCTGTTTTTT.

The chain carries TRBV7-2 and TRBJ2-5, with D perhaps matching TRBD2 (5 bases). Germline-derived CDR1 and CDR2 are SGHTA and FQGNSA. The CDR3 loop spans 15 amino acids. Trimming stripped 3 bases from V and 0 bases from J, with 11 bases between. CDR3 protein: CASSFAAAYQETQYF. The CDR3 coding sequence is TGTGCCAGCAGCTTCGCAGCGGCATACCAAGAGACCCAGTACTTC. Filled out from reference TRBV7-2 and TRBJ2-5, the complete variable domain reads GAGVSQSPSNKVTEKGKDVELRCDPISGHTALYWYRQSLGQGLEFLIYFQGNSAPDKSGLPSDRFSAERTGGSVSTLTIQRTQQEDSAVYLCASSFAAAYQETQYFGPGTRLLVL.

The chain combines TRBV5-1 with TRBJ1-6; weak D call: TRBD1 (5 bases). Germline assignment: CDR1 SGHRS and CDR2 YFSETQ. The germline V and J ends were trimmed by 5 bases and 5 bases, with 8 bases remaining between them. This CDR3 has 13 amino acids. The CDR3 sequence: CASSGTNNSPLHF. Here the CDR3 DNA reads TGCGCCAGCAGTGGGACTAATAATTCACCCCTCCACTTT.

This chain joins TRBV27 and TRBJ1-5, with TRBD1 matching 7 bases. Germline CDR1 reads MNHEY; CDR2 reads SMNVEV (reference sequence). V gave up 3 bases and J gave up 3 bases; unmatched junction bases: 5. The CDR3 covers 15 residues. CDR3 amino acids: CASSFQGVSNQPQHF. CDR3 in DNA: TGTGCCAGCAGTTTTCAGGGGGTTTCCAATCAGCCCCAGCATTTT.

V usage is TRBV18 and J usage is TRBJ1-2; D unclear. Trimming removed 3 bases from V and 4 bases from J, with 12 bases in between. Germline values: CDR1 KGHSH, CDR2 LQKENI. The CDR3 is made up of 14 amino acids. The chain's CDR3 is CASSPSPTGYGYTF. Here the CDR3 DNA reads TGTGCCAGCTCACCTTCACCGACGGGCTATGGCTACACCTTC.

V gene TRBV5-1 combines with J gene TRBJ2-1, with 7 bases fitting TRBD2. Losses at the gene ends were 1 base for V and 7 bases for J; bases not matched to a gene: 8. The CDR3 contains 15 residues. CDR1 SGHRS and CDR2 YFSETQ come from the germline V gene. CDR3 nucleotide sequence: TGCGCCAGCAGCTTGATGGCCGGGAGGCCTAATGAGCAGTTCTTC. The encoded protein is CASSLMAGRPNEQFF.

This clone has more than one count but fewer than ten. The V and J genes are TRBV10-2 and TRBJ1-2; D might be TRBD1 (6 bases). The V and J ends lost 5 bases and 5 bases respectively, with 24 bases between them. This CDR3 is built from 17 residues. CDR1 is WSHSY and CDR2 is SAAADI in the germline V gene. The CDR3 protein is CASSYLDRDTNRYGYTF. The CDR3 DNA reads TGCGCCAGCAGTTACTTAGACCGGGACACCAACCGGTATGGCTACACCTTC.

The rearrangement links TRBV27 to TRBJ2-1, with 7 bases aligning to TRBD2. Germline V gives CDR1 MNHEY, CDR2 SMNVEV (reference sequence). V shed 2 bases and J 5 bases; nucleotides not matched to a gene: 3. The CDR3 runs to 14 residues. CDR3 nucleotides: TGTGCCAGCAGTTTAGGGCTAGCGGACAATGAGCAGTTCTTC. This sequence encodes CASSLGLADNEQFF.

This clone has a single count. This chain links TRBV11-2 with TRBJ2-1, with D unresolved. This CDR3 has 15 residues. V dropped 0 bases and J dropped 3 bases, with 9 bases sitting between them. Germline lookup yields CDR1 SGHAT and CDR2 FQNNGV. CDR3 region: CASSLDRNLYNEQFF. Here the CDR3 DNA reads TGTGCCAGCAGCTTAGACAGGAACCTCTACAATGAGCAGTTCTTC.

This chain joins TRBV7-9 and TRBJ1-1; D remains ambiguous. Trimming shortened V by 6 bases and J by 11 bases, and 10 bases separated the two germline ends. The germline V gene encodes CDR1 SEHNR and CDR2 FQNEAQ (reference sequence). The CDR3 is 10 residues long. In DNA, the CDR3 is TGTGCCAGCAGTGAGAGAGGGGCTTTCTTT. Translated: CASSERGAFF.